This TCR beta chain was identified in a study of cytomegalovirus exposure and HLA in healthy donors. Study observations and caveats: Productive rates of about 87% or about 30% were seen for most TCR beta V segments in an earlier analysis.

Points on this clone: Its antigen is not known.

The PCR was carried out with 60 Vbeta primers and 13 Jbeta primers. Sequenced by immunoSEQ multiplex PCR; TCRdb stores in-frame clones only, minus some. The sample yields approximately 100,000 clones, approximately 70% seen once. Looked up from germline, CDR1 is SEHNR and CDR2 is FQNEAQ (reference sequence). Trimming removed 5 bases from V and 4 bases from J, with 14 bases in between. The CDR3 spans 15 residues. Sequences were obtained from PBMCs. The chain combines TRBV7-9 with TRBJ1-4; tentatively, D is TRBD1 (5 bases). This clonotype was sampled from a woman aged 18-29 years in good health and CMV-seropositive. In DNA, the CDR3 is TGTGCCAGCAGCGGGGGGGAGGGCCTTAATGAAAAACTGTTTTTT. As protein: CASSGGEGLNEKLFF. The variable domain in full, completed from reference TRBV7-9 and TRBJ1-4, reads DTGVSQNPRHKITKRGQNVTFRCDPISEHNRLYWYRQTLGQGPEFLTYFQNEAQLEKSRLLSDRFSAERPKGSFSTLEIQRTEQGDSAMYLCASSGGEGLNEKLFFGSGTQLSVL.